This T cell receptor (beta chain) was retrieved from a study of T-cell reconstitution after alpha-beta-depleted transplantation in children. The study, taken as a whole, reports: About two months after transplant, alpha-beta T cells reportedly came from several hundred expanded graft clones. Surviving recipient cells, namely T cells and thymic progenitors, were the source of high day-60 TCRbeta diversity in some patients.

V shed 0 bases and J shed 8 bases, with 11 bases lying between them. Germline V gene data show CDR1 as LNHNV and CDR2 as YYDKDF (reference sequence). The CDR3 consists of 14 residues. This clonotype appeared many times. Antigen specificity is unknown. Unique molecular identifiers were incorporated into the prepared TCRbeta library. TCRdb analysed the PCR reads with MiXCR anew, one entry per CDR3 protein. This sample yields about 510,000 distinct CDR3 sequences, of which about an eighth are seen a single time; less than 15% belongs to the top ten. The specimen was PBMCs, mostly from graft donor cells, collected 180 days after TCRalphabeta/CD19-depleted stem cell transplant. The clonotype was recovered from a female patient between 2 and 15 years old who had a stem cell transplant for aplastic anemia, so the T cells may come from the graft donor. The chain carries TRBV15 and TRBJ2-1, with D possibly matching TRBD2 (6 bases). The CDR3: CATSRDPSVDEQFF. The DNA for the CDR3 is TGTGCCACCAGCAGAGATCCTAGCGTGGATGAGCAGTTCTTC. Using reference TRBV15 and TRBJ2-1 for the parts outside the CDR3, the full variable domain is DAMVIQNPRYQVTQFGKPVTLSCSQTLNHNVMYWYQQKSSQAPKLLFHYYDKDFNNEADTPDNFQSRRPNTSFCFLDIRSPGLGDTAMYLCATSRDPSVDEQFFGPGTRLTVL.